The T cell receptor beta chain under discussion was sequenced for a study of T-cell memory formation after mild COVID-19. From germline, CDR1 is LNHNV and CDR2 YYDKDF (reference sequence). The length of the CDR3 is 17 residues. Unmatched junction bases numbered 9, after V lost 2 bases and J lost 1 base. TCRdb processed the 5' RACE reads anew with MiXCR; each CDR3 protein has one entry. This sample has around 500,000 distinct CDR3 sequences, with 15% to 20% found just once. The chain carries TRBV15 and TRBJ1-1; the match to TRBD1 covers 8 bases. What was sequenced was PBMCs or a T cell subset sorted from them (not recorded which). The TCR originated in an adult woman who had mild COVID-19 (a few samples of this study predate the infection). Cell type and time point are not known. CDR3 region: CATSRLDRGLKNTEAFF. The CDR3 DNA sequence: TGTGCCACCAGCAGACTCGACAGGGGTTTGAAGAACACTGAAGCTTTCTTT. Variable domain in full (rest from reference TRBV15 and TRBJ1-1): DAMVIQNPRYQVTQFGKPVTLSCSQTLNHNVMYWYQQKSSQAPKLLFHYYDKDFNNEADTPDNFQSRRPNTSFCFLDIRSPGLGDTAMYLCATSRLDRGLKNTEAFFGQGTRLTVV.